The following is a T cell receptor (beta chain) sequence with its context. The germline CDR1 and CDR2 sequences are SGHRS and YFSETQ. V lost 0 bases to trimming and J lost 6 bases; unmatched junction nucleotides: 2. The CDR3 has 13 residues. The source of the sample is a study of blood T cell repertoires in COVID-19. Measured with immunoSEQ multiplex PCR; TCRdb has only the in-frame clones, and not every one. The table records roughly 260,000 clones, about nine tenths of them present only once. V and J are TRBV5-1 and TRBJ1-2; 7 nucleotides agree with TRBD1. The sample comprised PBMCs or T cells enriched from blood (not recorded which). The origin of this receptor is a woman younger than 30 who had recovered from COVID-19. The CDR3 is CASSLGGGHGYTF. CDR3 in DNA: TGCGCCAGCAGCTTGGGAGGGGGCCATGGCTACACCTTC.